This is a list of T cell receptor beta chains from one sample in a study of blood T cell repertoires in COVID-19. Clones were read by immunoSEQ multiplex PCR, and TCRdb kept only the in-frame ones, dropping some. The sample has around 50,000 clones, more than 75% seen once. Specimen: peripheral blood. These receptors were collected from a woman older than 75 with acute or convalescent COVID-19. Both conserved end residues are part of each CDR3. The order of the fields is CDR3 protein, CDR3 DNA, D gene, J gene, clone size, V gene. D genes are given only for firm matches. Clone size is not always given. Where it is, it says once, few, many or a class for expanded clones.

CDR3: CASSEPSGSSGRNTIYF
DNA: TGTGCCAGCAGTGAACCTTCCGGGAGCAGTGGAAGAAACACCATATATTTT
D: .
J: TRBJ1-3
size: .
V: TRBV6-1

CDR3: CASSFWGARGETQYF
DNA: TGTGCCAGCAGCTTTTGGGGCGCACGAGGAGAGACCCAGTACTTC
D: .
J: TRBJ2-5
size: .
V: TRBV11-2

CDR3: CASSGGRGFDTGELFF
DNA: TGTGCCAGCAGCGGGGGACGGGGGTTTGACACCGGGGAGCTGTTTTTT
D: .
J: TRBJ2-2
size: .
V: TRBV5-4

CDR3: CASSISREGEQPQHF
DNA: TGTGCCAGTAGTATATCCAGGGAAGGGGAACAGCCCCAGCATTTT
D: .
J: TRBJ1-5
size: .
V: TRBV19

CDR3: CASRRTGMEPQHF
DNA: TGTGCCAGCAGGAGGACAGGGATGGAGCCCCAGCATTTT
D: TRBD1
J: TRBJ1-5
size: .
V: TRBV6-5

CDR3: CASSLRGQGDYEQYF
DNA: TGTGCCAGCAGCTTGAGGGGGCAAGGCGACTACGAGCAGTACTTC
D: TRBD1
J: TRBJ2-7
size: .
V: TRBV9

CDR3: CASARQGVGNTIYF
DNA: TGTGCCAGCGCCAGACAGGGGGTAGGGAACACCATATATTTT
D: TRBD1
J: TRBJ1-3
size: .
V: TRBV25-1

CDR3: CASTLSGVSSPLHF
DNA: TGTGCCAGCACCTTAAGCGGCGTCAGTTCACCCCTCCACTTT
D: .
J: TRBJ1-6
size: .
V: TRBV6-5

CDR3: CASGPGGDNEKLFF
DNA: TGTGCTAGTGGCCCAGGGGGAGATAATGAAAAACTGTTTTTT
D: TRBD1
J: TRBJ1-4
size: once
V: TRBV12-5

CDR3: CASSSVVASPYNEQFF
DNA: TGCGCCAGCAGCTCTGTGGTAGCGTCCCCCTACAATGAGCAGTTCTTC
D: .
J: TRBJ2-1
size: .
V: TRBV4-1

CDR3: CASSQDRLAGLDTQYF
DNA: TGTGCCAGCAGCCAAGATAGGCTAGCGGGGCTAGATACGCAGTATTTT
D: TRBD2
J: TRBJ2-3
size: many
V: TRBV3-1/TRBV3-2

CDR3: CASSQDQNTEAFF
DNA: TGTGCCAGCAGCCAAGATCAGAACACTGAAGCTTTCTTT
D: .
J: TRBJ1-1
size: .
V: TRBV14

CDR3: CASSWGGRRETQYF
DNA: TGTGCCAGCAGTTGGGGAGGTAGAAGGGAGACCCAGTACTTC
D: .
J: TRBJ2-5
size: .
V: TRBV5-4

CDR3: CASSNTGGYTEQFF
DNA: TGTGCCAGTAGTAATACAGGGGGCTACACGGAGCAGTTCTTC
D: TRBD1
J: TRBJ2-1
size: .
V: TRBV19

CDR3: CASSLAFSRVDYGYTF
DNA: TGCGCCAGCAGCTTGGCGTTTAGTCGCGTCGACTATGGCTACACCTTC
D: .
J: TRBJ1-2
size: once
V: TRBV5-1

CDR3: CASSLQESTEAFF
DNA: TGTGCCAGCTCACTACAGGAGTCCACTGAAGCTTTCTTT
D: .
J: TRBJ1-1
size: once
V: TRBV18

CDR3: CAWRLAGPLGTQYF
DNA: TGTGCCTGGAGACTAGCGGGCCCTCTCGGTACGCAGTATTTT
D: TRBD2
J: TRBJ2-3
size: .
V: TRBV30

CDR3: CASSQEGGNEKLFF
DNA: TGCGCCAGCAGCCAAGAAGGGGGAAATGAAAAACTGTTTTTT
D: .
J: TRBJ1-4
size: .
V: TRBV4-1

CDR3: CRVTRDHEQFF
DNA: TGCAGGGTGACTAGGGATCATGAGCAGTTCTTC
D: .
J: TRBJ2-1
size: .
V: TRBV20-1

CDR3: CASSWRRTRVNTEAFF
DNA: TGTGCCAGCAGCTGGAGACGAACTAGGGTGAACACTGAAGCTTTCTTT
D: .
J: TRBJ1-1
size: .
V: TRBV28

CDR3: CASSLPGRVEPQHF
DNA: TGTGCCAGCAGTTTACCCGGCAGGGTAGAGCCCCAGCATTTT
D: .
J: TRBJ1-5
size: .
V: TRBV28

CDR3: CSWLGPKFSNQPQHF
DNA: TGTTCTTGGTTGGGCCCAAAATTTAGCAATCAGCCCCAGCATTTT
D: .
J: TRBJ1-5
size: .
V: TRBV18

CDR3: CASKGQGVNTEAFF
DNA: TGTGCCAGCAAAGGACAGGGGGTGAACACTGAAGCTTTCTTT
D: TRBD1
J: TRBJ1-1
size: .
V: TRBV6-4

CDR3: CAWSLGQGVFSPLHF
DNA: TGTGCCTGGAGTCTTGGGCAGGGGGTTTTTTCACCCCTCCACTTT
D: TRBD1
J: TRBJ1-6
size: once
V: TRBV30

CDR3: CSAEVNTEAFF
DNA: TGCAGTGCTGAGGTGAACACTGAAGCTTTCTTT
D: .
J: TRBJ1-1
size: few
V: TRBV20-1

CDR3: CASSLGQGSKGYTF
DNA: TGCGCCAGCAGCTTGGGACAGGGGAGCAAAGGCTACACCTTC
D: TRBD1
J: TRBJ1-2
size: .
V: TRBV5-1

CDR3: CASSQVEQVLTGELFF
DNA: TGCGCCAGCAGCCAAGTAGAGCAGGTCTTAACCGGGGAGCTGTTTTTT
D: .
J: TRBJ2-2
size: .
V: TRBV4-1

CDR3: CASSALLAGGPFF
DNA: TGTGCCAGCAGCGCCCTACTAGCGGGGGGGCCGTTCTTC
D: TRBD2
J: TRBJ2-1
size: once
V: TRBV7-8

CDR3: CASSIGTGASGANVLTF
DNA: TGTGCCAGTAGTATAGGGACAGGGGCCTCTGGGGCCAACGTCCTGACTTTC
D: TRBD1
J: TRBJ2-6
size: once
V: TRBV19

CDR3: CASSLDWDSNTDTQYF
DNA: TGTGCCAGCAGCTTAGATTGGGACAGTAATACAGATACGCAGTATTTT
D: TRBD1
J: TRBJ2-3
size: .
V: TRBV7-8

CDR3: CASSVAQRVGTDTQYF
DNA: TGTGCCAGCAGCGTAGCTCAGCGGGTGGGGACAGATACGCAGTATTTT
D: .
J: TRBJ2-3
size: few
V: TRBV9

CDR3: CASSPGTGAVWSYNEQFF
DNA: TGTGCCAGCAGTCCCGGGACAGGGGCAGTCTGGTCCTACAATGAGCAGTTCTTC
D: TRBD1
J: TRBJ2-1
size: .
V: TRBV27